This section outlines one T cell receptor (gamma chain) sequence together with its context. Its antigen is unknown. Per-nucleotide qualities are absent, and no much larger clonotype sits a single base away. The library was generated by multiplex PCR. Sequenced on an Ion Torrent PGM. TRG repertoires were amplified from 150 to 250 ng of biopsy DNA with the LymphoTrack kit, in which Illumina adapters are carried by the primers. After purification with AMPure XP beads and quantification on a 2100 Bioanalyzer, the TRG amplicons were pooled in equimolar amounts. TRG libraries were sequenced on an Ion PGM instrument. The original methods were these. FastX discarded any read in which over 10% of nucleotides had a quality score below the third quartile for that patient. IMGT/HighV-QUEST was used to align reads in order to assign V, D and J genes, locate CDR3 regions and judge functionality. After the sequences were translated into amino acids, every sequence predicted to be non-functional was thrown out. CDR3s were split into kmers with and without positional annotation, PCA was performed on kmer frequencies, and samples were clustered using all 1023 combinations of PCs 1-10. Classification was validated by leave-one-out cross-validation, re-optimising parameters on the remaining samples each time. Shannon diversity was calculated with the vegan R package from repeated random subsamples, each the size of the lowest read count. With CATT, TCRdb called clones again from the public reads; duplicate DNA rows were later joined. The V and J calls and clone size come from TCRdb's table, not from the authors' own analysis. The sample table contains 200 to 250 gamma-chain clones; only one count was recorded for roughly two thirds of them. Around 73% of the sample comes from the top ten.

This specimen belongs to a study of intestinal T cells in coeliac disease (TCRdb year 2020). In the study overall: Coeliac patients were much younger than controls, with mean ages of 16.0 versus 54.8 years in the TRG cohort. In the TCR-delta (TRD) cohort, there were duodenal biopsies from around ten coeliac disease patients and around ten non-coeliac controls. A second, larger TCR-gamma (TRG) cohort included duodenal biopsies from 33 coeliac disease patients and about 20 non-coeliac controls. Study-level results and caveats: FFPE-derived DNA was found to be relatively degraded, and loss of a proportion of TCR sequences in each sample was likely caused by this degradation. TRG clustering correctly classified most of the 54 biopsies (around 94%), with a reported leave-one-out accuracy of approximately 90%. Repeated CDR3 amino acid sequences could not be distinguished from PCR duplicates. In training, clustering based on TRD kmers put all 20 or so biopsies in the right class, and the reported leave-one-out accuracy was roughly 90%. Coeliac and control groups differed significantly in age, although an age-split analysis did not yield significant classification.

V trim: 6 bases; J trim: 12 bases; unmatched bases: 23. The CDR3 spans 15 residues, from the cysteine through the phenylalanine. Kept here is only the CDR3 DNA, which spans 45 bases and is read in frame from base 1. As encoded in the germline V gene, CDR1 is EGSNGY while CDR2 is YDSYNSKV. Genomic DNA was extracted with the QIAamp DNA FFPE tissue kit from ten 5-um FFPE scrolls per case. Classification of coeliac disease based on the TCR repertoire was tested using fully anonymised formalin-fixed paraffin-embedded duodenal biopsies that were surplus to diagnostic needs. The controls had upper endoscopy for reflux, dyspepsia or gastritis, and there was no clinical or histological suspicion of coeliac disease in any of the controls.

Sequenced material: a duodenal biopsy. The V gene is TRGV2 and the J gene is TRGJ1 or TRGJ2. The TCR originated in a human donor who served as a control with a normal duodenal biopsy, not a healthy volunteer. The CDR3 protein sequence reads: CATWTGQTNRVWKLF. The sequenced DNA is TGTGCCACCTGGACGGGCCAAACGAACAGGGTTTGGAAACTCTTT.